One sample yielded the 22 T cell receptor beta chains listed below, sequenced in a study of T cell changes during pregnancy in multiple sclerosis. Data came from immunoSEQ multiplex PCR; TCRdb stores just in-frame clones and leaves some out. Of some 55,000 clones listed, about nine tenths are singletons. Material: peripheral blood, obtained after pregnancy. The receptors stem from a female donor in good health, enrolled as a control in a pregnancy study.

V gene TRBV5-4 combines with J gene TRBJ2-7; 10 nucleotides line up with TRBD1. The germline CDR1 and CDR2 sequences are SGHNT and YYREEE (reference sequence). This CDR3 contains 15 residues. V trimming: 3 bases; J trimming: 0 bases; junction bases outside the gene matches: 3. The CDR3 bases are TGTGCCAGCAGCTCCGGGACAGGGGCCTCCTACGAGCAGTACTTC. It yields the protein CASSSGTGASYEQYF.

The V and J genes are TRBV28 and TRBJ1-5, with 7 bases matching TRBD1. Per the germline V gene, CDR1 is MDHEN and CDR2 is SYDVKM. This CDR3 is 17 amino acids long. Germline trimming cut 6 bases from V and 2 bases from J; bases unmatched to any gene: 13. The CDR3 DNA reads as TGTGCCAGCAGGCCTCTTCGGGACAGCTTAGGCAATCAGCCCCAGCATTTT. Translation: CASRPLRDSLGNQPQHF.

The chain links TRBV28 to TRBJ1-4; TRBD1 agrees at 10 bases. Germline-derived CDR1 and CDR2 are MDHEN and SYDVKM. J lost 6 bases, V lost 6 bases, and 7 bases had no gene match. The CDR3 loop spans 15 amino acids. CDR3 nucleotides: TGTGCCAGCAGCCCGACAGGGGGCGCGGATGAAAAACTGTTTTTT. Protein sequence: CASSPTGGADEKLFF.

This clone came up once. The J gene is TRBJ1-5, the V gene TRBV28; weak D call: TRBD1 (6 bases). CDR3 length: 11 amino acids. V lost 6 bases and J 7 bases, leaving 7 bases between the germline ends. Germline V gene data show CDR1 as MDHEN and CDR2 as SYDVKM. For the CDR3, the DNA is TGTGCCAGCAGGACAGGACAGCCCCAGCATTTT. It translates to CASRTGQPQHF.

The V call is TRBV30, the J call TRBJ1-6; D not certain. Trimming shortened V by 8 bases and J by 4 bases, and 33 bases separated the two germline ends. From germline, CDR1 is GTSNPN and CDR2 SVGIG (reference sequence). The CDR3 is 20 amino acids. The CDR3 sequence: CALQPTTSGWPFGYNSPLHF. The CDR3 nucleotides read TGTGCCCTTCAGCCCACTACAAGCGGATGGCCGTTTGGTTATAATTCACCCCTCCACTTT.

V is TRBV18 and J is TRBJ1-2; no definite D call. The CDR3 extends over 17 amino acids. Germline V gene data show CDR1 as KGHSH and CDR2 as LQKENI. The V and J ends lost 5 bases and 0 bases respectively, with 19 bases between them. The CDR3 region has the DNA TGTGCCAGCTCAGCATTCCGGGAAACTACAACTAACTATGGCTACACCTTC. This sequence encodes CASSAFRETTTNYGYTF.

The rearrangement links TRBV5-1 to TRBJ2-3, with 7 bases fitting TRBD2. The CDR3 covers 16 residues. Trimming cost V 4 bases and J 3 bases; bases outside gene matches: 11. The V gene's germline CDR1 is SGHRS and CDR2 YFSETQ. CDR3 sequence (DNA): TGCGCCAGCAGCCGGGTCGGGGGGAGCGGAACAGATACGCAGTATTTT. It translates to CASSRVGGSGTDTQYF.

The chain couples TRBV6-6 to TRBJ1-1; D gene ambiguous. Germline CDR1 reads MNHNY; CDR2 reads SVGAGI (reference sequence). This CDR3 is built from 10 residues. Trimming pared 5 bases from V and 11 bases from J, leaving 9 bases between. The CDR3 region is CASSTEMAFF. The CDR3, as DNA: TGTGCCAGCAGTACCGAGATGGCTTTCTTT.

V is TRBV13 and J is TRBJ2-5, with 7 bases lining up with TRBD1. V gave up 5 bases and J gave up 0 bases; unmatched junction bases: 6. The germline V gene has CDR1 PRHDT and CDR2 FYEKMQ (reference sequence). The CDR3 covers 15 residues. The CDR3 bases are TGTGCCAGCAGCCTGACAGGGAACAACCAAGAGACCCAGTACTTC. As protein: CASSLTGNNQETQYF.

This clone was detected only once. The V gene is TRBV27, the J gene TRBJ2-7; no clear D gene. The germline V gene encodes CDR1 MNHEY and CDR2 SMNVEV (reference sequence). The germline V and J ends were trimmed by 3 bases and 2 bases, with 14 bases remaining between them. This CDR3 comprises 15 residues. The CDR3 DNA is TGTGCCAGCAGTTTGTCCGCAAAGACAACCTACGAGCAGTACTTC. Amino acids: CASSLSAKTTYEQYF.

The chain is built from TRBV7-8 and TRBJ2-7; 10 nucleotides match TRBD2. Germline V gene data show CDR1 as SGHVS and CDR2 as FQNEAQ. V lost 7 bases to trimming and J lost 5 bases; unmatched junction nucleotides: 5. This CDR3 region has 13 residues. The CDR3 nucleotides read TGTGCCAGCACAGGACTAGCGGTCGACGAGCAGTACTTC. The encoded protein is CASTGLAVDEQYF.

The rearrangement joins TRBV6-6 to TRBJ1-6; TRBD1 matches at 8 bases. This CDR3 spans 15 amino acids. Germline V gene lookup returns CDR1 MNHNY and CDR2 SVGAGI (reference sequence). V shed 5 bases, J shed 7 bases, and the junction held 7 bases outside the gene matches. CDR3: CASSDRQGTNSPLHF. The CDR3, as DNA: TGTGCCAGCAGTGACCGACAGGGGACCAATTCACCCCTCCACTTT.

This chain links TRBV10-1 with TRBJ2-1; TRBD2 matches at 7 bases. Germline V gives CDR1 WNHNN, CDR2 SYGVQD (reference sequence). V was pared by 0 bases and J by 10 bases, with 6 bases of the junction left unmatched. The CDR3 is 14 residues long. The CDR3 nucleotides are TGCGCCAGCAGTGAGTCAGGCGGGGGTGGGGAGCAGTTCTTC. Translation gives CASSESGGGGEQFF.

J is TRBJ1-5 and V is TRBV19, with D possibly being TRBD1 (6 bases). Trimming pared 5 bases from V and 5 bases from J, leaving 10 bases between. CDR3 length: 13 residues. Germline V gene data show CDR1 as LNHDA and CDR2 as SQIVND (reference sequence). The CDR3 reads CASSEQGHQPQHF. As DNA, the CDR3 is TGTGCCAGTAGTGAACAGGGACATCAGCCCCAGCATTTT.

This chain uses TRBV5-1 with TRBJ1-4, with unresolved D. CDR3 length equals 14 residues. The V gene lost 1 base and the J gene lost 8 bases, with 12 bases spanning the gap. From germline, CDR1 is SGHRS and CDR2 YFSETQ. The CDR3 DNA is TGCGCCAGCAGCTTGAGCGACGGTGGGGAAAAACTGTTTTTT. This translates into CASSLSDGGEKLFF.

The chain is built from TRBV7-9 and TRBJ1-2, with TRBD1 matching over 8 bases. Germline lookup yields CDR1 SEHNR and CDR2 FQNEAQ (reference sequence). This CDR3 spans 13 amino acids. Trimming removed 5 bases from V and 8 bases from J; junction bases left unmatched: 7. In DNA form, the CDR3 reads TGTGCCAGCAGCCCGGACAGGGAAATGGGCTACACCTTC. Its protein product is CASSPDREMGYTF.

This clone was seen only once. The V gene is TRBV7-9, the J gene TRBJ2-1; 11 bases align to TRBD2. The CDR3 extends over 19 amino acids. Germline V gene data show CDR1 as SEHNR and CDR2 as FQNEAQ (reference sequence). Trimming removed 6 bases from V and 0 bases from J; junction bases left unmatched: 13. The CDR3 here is CASSSTTSGEPSSYNEQFF. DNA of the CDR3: TGTGCCAGCAGTTCGACGACTAGCGGGGAGCCTAGCTCCTACAATGAGCAGTTCTTC.

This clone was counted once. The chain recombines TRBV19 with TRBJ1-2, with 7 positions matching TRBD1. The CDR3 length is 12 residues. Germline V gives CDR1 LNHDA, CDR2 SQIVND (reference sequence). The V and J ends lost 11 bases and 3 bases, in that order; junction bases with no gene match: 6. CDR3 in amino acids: CASGRGDYGYTF. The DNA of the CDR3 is TGTGCCTCCGGCAGGGGGGACTATGGCTACACCTTC. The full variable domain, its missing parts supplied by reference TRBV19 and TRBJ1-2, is DGGITQSPKYLFRKEGQNVTLSCEQNLNHDAMYWYRQDPGQGLRLIYYSQIVNDFQKGDIAEGYSVSREKKESFPLTVTSAQKNPTAFYLCASGRGDYGYTFGSGTRLTVV.

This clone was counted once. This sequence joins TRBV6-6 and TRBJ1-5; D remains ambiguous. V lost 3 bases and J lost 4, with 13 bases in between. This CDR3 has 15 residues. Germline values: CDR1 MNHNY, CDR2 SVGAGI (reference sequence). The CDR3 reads CASSYEGFVNQPQHF. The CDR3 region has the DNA TGTGCCAGCAGTTATGAGGGTTTCGTAAATCAGCCCCAGCATTTT.

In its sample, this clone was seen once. Written as DNA, the CDR3 is TGTGCCAGCAGTTTCGTACAGGGTATATTAGGCGAGCAGTACTTC. This sequence encodes CASSFVQGILGEQYF. The rearrangement joins TRBV6-5 to TRBJ2-7; TRBD1 is a possible D gene (6 bases). The CDR3 sequence is 15 residues long. Germline CDR1 and CDR2: MNHEY and SVGAGI. V gave up 4 bases and J gave up 6 bases, with 19 bases separating them.

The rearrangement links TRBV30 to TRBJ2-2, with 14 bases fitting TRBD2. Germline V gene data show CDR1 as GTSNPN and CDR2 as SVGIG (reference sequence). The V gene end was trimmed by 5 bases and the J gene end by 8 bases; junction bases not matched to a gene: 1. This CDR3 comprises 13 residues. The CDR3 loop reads CAWGLAGGGELFF. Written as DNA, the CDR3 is TGTGCCTGGGGACTAGCGGGAGGAGGGGAGCTGTTTTTT.

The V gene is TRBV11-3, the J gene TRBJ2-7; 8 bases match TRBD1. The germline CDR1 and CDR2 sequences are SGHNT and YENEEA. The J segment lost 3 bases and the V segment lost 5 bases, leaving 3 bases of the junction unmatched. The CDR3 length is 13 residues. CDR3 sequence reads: CASSRGTGYEQYF. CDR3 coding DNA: TGTGCCAGCAGCCGCGGGACAGGCTACGAGCAGTACTTC. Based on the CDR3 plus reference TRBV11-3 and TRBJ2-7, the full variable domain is EAGVVQSPRYKIIEKKQPVAFWCNPISGHNTLYWYLQNLGQGPELLIRYENEEAVDDSQLPKDRFSAERLKGVDSTLKIQPAELGDSAVYLCASSRGTGYEQYFGPGTRLTVT.